These T cell receptor beta chains were read from a single sample in a study of T-cell reconstitution after alpha-beta-depleted transplantation in children. TCRdb independently ran MiXCR on the PCR reads; one entry per CDR3 protein. In the table there are nearly 350,000 distinct CDR3 sequences, around 15% of which are singletons. The sample here was PBMCs, mostly from graft donor cells, taken 360 days after TCRalphabeta/CD19-depleted stem cell transplant. These receptors came from a male patient under 10 years old who had a stem cell transplant for acute lymphoblastic leukemia, so the T cells may come from the graft donor. The CDR3 runs from the conserved cysteine through the conserved F or W. Some rows mark clone size as missing; the rest say once, few, many or name a class of expanded clone.

V gene	clone size	J gene	CDR3 protein
TRBV18	NA	TRBJ2-7	CASSPRGHTYEQYF
TRBV7-3	NA	TRBJ2-1	CASSWTPVNNEQFF
TRBV4-3	NA	TRBJ2-1	CASSKLAGAYEQFF
TRBV14	NA	TRBJ2-5	CASSQVWGETQYF
TRBV6-1	few	TRBJ2-3	CASSRLQGRFGDTQYF
TRBV29-1	NA	TRBJ2-5	CSVEASPRETQYF
TRBV20-1	many	TRBJ1-1	CSARLHEAFF
TRBV4-1	once	TRBJ1-1	CASSQDGPENTEAFF
TRBV11-2	NA	TRBJ2-2	CASSFRGELFF
TRBV5-1	NA	TRBJ2-3	CASSWAGHTSHPTQYF
TRBV30	NA	TRBJ1-4	CAWQRGPNEKLFF
TRBV27	few	TRBJ2-1	CASSRAQISGWNNEQFF
TRBV29-1	few	TRBJ2-7	CSVEDLAGSQQYF